Each of the 15 T cell receptor beta chains below was sequenced from the same sample in a study of identifying expanded T cells in peripheral blood. The protocol was immunoSEQ multiplex PCR, while the TCRdb copy is restricted to in-frame clones and leaves out a portion. The repertoire holds 80,000 or so clones, with about 83% as singletons. Input material: blood. These receptors came from a person aged 18 to 69 in good health.

V and J are TRBV29-1 and TRBJ1-2, with 7 bases matching TRBD1. Germline CDR1 SQVTM, CDR2 ANQGSEA. The ends lost 6 bases at V and 5 bases at J; junction bases unmatched: 12. This CDR3 has 14 amino acids. CDR3 DNA sequence: TGCAGCGTGGGGGGACAGAGTGCAATTTATGGCTACACCTTC. It translates to CSVGGQSAIYGYTF.

This clone was recorded once. This chain connects TRBV5-1 to TRBJ2-1; D remains ambiguous. With 4 bases removed from V and 8 bases from J, the gap between germline ends came to 7 bases. Per germline, CDR1 SGHRS and CDR2 YFSETQ. The length of the CDR3 is 11 residues. This CDR3 reads CASSLADEQFF. In DNA form, the CDR3 reads TGCGCCAGCAGCCTTGCAGATGAGCAGTTCTTC.

The genes are TRBV7-2 and TRBJ2-1, with D tentatively TRBD1 (6 bases). The CDR3 is 14 amino acids. Germline V gene lookup returns CDR1 SGHTA and CDR2 FQGNSA. Deletions cut 1 base from V and 6 bases from J, with 10 bases between. The CDR3 spells CASSLGQVGNEQFF. In DNA form, the CDR3 reads TGTGCCAGCAGCTTAGGACAGGTGGGCAATGAGCAGTTCTTC.

This sequence joins TRBV4-3 and TRBJ1-3; 7 nucleotides match TRBD1. This CDR3 comprises 15 residues. Germline loops: CDR1 LGHNA, CDR2 YSLEER. V lost 0 bases to trimming and J lost 1 base; unmatched junction nucleotides: 0. The CDR3, as DNA: TGCGCCAGCAGCCAAGAGGGACAGTCTGGAAACACCATATATTTT. Translated, it gives CASSQEGQSGNTIYF.

This clone was counted a single time. This chain links TRBV5-4 with TRBJ1-2; D might be TRBD1 (5 bases). The V end was cut by 0 bases, the J end by 0 bases, with 12 bases between. The CDR3 sequence is 16 residues long. From germline, CDR1 is SGHNT and CDR2 YYREEE (reference sequence). In DNA form, the CDR3 reads TGTGCCAGCAGCTTGGGAGGGGCGCGAGCTAACTATGGCTACACCTTC. As protein: CASSLGGARANYGYTF. Looking up the rest from reference TRBV5-4 and TRBJ1-2 gives the full variable domain: ETGVTQSPTHLIKTRGQQVTLRCSSQSGHNTVSWYQQALGQGPQFIFQYYREEENGRGNFPPRFSGLQFPNYSSELNVNALELDDSALYLCASSLGGARANYGYTFGSGTRLTVV.

This clone was recorded once. The gene calls are TRBV29-1 and TRBJ2-3, with a weak D call TRBD2 (6 bases). Germline V CDR1 and CDR2: SQVTM, ANQGSEA. Trimming took 4 bases from V and 6 from J, leaving 14 bases between them. This CDR3 region has 13 residues. The CDR3: CSVGRGRSDTQYF. The CDR3 DNA sequence: TGCAGCGTTGGACGGGGGAGAAGTGATACGCAGTATTTT.

This clone appeared once. CDR3 protein: CATSRGLETQYF. CDR3 DNA: TGTGCCACCAGCCGCGGTTTGGAGACCCAGTACTTC. This sequence joins TRBV15 and TRBJ2-5, with D unresolved. Trimming took off 5 bases at V and 5 bases at J, with 9 bases between the two ends. Germline CDR1 LNHNV, CDR2 YYDKDF (reference sequence). There are 12 residues in the CDR3.

This clone was counted only a few times. This sequence joins TRBV27 and TRBJ2-7, with a weak D call TRBD2 (5 bases). Germline CDR1 reads MNHEY; CDR2 reads SMNVEV (reference sequence). The CDR3 is 15 amino acids. V lost 7 bases, J lost 5 bases, and 21 bases lay in between. CDR3 DNA: TGTGCCAGCACCCTTACGGGGTCCCCTGACGACGAGCAGTACTTC. This encodes CASTLTGSPDDEQYF.

The V gene is TRBV5-1, the J gene TRBJ2-7; D call uncertain. The germline V gene encodes CDR1 SGHRS and CDR2 YFSETQ. The CDR3 runs 11 residues. V lost 6 bases to trimming and J lost 2 bases, with 6 bases between them. CDR3 sequence: CASTGPYEQYF. DNA for the CDR3: TGCGCCAGCACCGGACCCTACGAGCAGTACTTC. The variable domain in full, with the rest retrieved from reference TRBV5-1 and TRBJ2-7, is KAGVTQTPRYLIKTRGQQVTLSCSPISGHRSVSWYQQTPGQGLQFLFEYFSETQRNKGNFPGRFSGRQFSNSRSEMNVSTLELGDSALYLCASTGPYEQYFGPGTRLTVT.

The rearrangement joins TRBV28 to TRBJ2-5; 7 bases match TRBD2. CDR1 and CDR2 from the germline V gene are MDHEN and SYDVKM. V trimming: 6 bases; J trimming: 5 bases; junction bases outside the gene matches: 15. The CDR3 is 16 amino acids. CDR3 sequence: CASRTSRLARSETQYF. The CDR3 DNA reads as TGTGCCAGCAGGACATCAAGACTAGCTCGATCGGAGACCCAGTACTTC.

V and J are TRBV28 and TRBJ1-1, with D possibly being TRBD1 (5 bases). This CDR3 has 12 amino acids. Looked up from germline, CDR1 is MDHEN and CDR2 is SYDVKM. Trimming stripped 5 bases from V and 11 bases from J, with 15 bases between. The CDR3 loop is CASSPRGVRAFF. The CDR3 region has the DNA TGTGCCAGCAGTCCAAGAGGGGTCCGGGCTTTCTTT. The complete variable domain, with remaining parts taken from reference TRBV28 and TRBJ1-1, reads DVKVTQSSRYLVKRTGEKVFLECVQDMDHENMFWYRQDPGLGLRLIYFSYDVKMKEKGDIPEGYSVSREKKERFSLILESASTNQTSMYLCASSPRGVRAFFGQGTRLTVV.

The V call is TRBV4-3, the J call TRBJ1-2, with TRBD1 as a possible D gene (6 bases). The CDR3 has 16 residues. Trimming left V 4 bases short and J 5 bases short, with 20 bases between. The germline CDR1 and CDR2 sequences are LGHNA and YSLEER. The CDR3 nucleotides read TGCGCCAGCAGCCTCGGACAGTGCTTATCAACTTATGGCTACACCTTC. Translating it yields CASSLGQCLSTYGYTF.

The chain combines TRBV19 with TRBJ2-7, with a possible D match to TRBD2 (6 bases). Trimming removed 6 bases from V and 0 bases from J, with 12 bases in between. Germline V gene sequence: CDR1 LNHDA, CDR2 SQIVND (reference sequence). The CDR3 consists of 14 residues. CDR3 coding DNA: TGTGCCAGTAGGTCGGTGGGGGGCTCCTACGAGCAGTACTTC. Translation gives CASRSVGGSYEQYF.

This clone was counted a single time. The rearrangement joins TRBV28 to TRBJ2-7; D remains unclear. With 7 bases removed from V and 0 bases from J, the gap between germline ends came to 13 bases. The length of the CDR3 is 14 residues. Germline V gives CDR1 MDHEN, CDR2 SYDVKM. The DNA of the CDR3 is TGTGCCAGCACCCCCCCCGTGGGCTCCTACGAGCAGTACTTC. Its translation is CASTPPVGSYEQYF.

This rearrangement joins TRBV5-5 to TRBJ2-7; unclear D gene. CDR1 and CDR2 (germline): SGHKS, YYEKEE (reference sequence). V lost 1 base and J lost 6, with 17 bases in between. The CDR3 runs 15 residues. The CDR3 DNA reads TGTGCCAGCAGCTTGACGTGGGATTCGGCGGCCGAGCAGTACTTC. Residues: CASSLTWDSAAEQYF.